The 17 T cell receptor beta chains below come from one sample, sequenced in a study of PD-1 blockade in classical Hodgkin lymphoma (dated by TCRdb to the early 2020s). The receptor library was made with the immunoSEQ multiplex PCR assay. TCRdb carries this immuneACCESS record with in-frame sequences only. Its versions omit some clonotypes, under half of them owing to an unresolved V gene in the studies checked, with the rest unexplained. This sample lists 45,000 to 55,000 clones; 65% to 85% were detected once. The ten largest clones add up to 16% of the sample. The time point label on this specimen signifies: cycle 1 day 1 (C1D1), immediately before nivolumab initiation. Every trial patient had relapsed after autologous stem cell transplantation, and cohorts A, B and C differed in prior brentuximab vedotin exposure. The sequencing used peripheral blood mononuclear cells (PBMCs), collected at baseline. These receptors were collected from a human donor with classical Hodgkin lymphoma.

This clone was detected only once. The rearrangement joins TRBV10-3 to TRBJ2-2; D assignment may be TRBD1 or TRBD2 (5 bases each). CDR1 and CDR2 (germline): ENHRY, SYGVKD. Trimming removed 3 bases from V and 4 bases from J, with 12 bases in between. CDR3 length: 15 amino acids. The CDR3 nucleotides are TGTGCCATCAGTGAAATTCCGGGGACCACCGGGGAGCTGTTTTTT. Translated: CAISEIPGTTGELFF.

The CDR3 nucleotides are TGTGCCAGTCGCCCACCGGTCCCTTATTACAATGAGCAGTTCTTC. It encodes CASRPPVPYYNEQFF. The rearrangement uses TRBV7-9 and TRBJ2-1; no definite D call. The CDR3 extends over 15 amino acids. Germline values: CDR1 SEHNR, CDR2 FQNEAQ (reference sequence). Between the trimmed V and J ends, which lost 9 bases and 4 bases, there was a span of 19 bases.

This chain uses TRBV18 with TRBJ1-2; D may be TRBD1 (6 bases). Trimming took 6 bases from V and 2 from J, leaving 16 bases between them. The CDR3 is 15 residues long. Germline-derived CDR1 and CDR2 are KGHSH and LQKENI. The CDR3 spells CASSFRQETNYGYTF. For the CDR3, the DNA is TGTGCCAGCTCCTTCCGACAGGAGACCAACTATGGCTACACCTTC.

This clone was observed a handful of times. The chain recombines TRBV27 with TRBJ1-1, with D perhaps TRBD1 (5 bases). V gave up 5 bases and J gave up 5 bases, with 15 bases separating them. The CDR3 extends over 14 amino acids. Germline V CDR1 and CDR2: MNHEY, SMNVEV (reference sequence). The CDR3 nucleotides are TGTGCCAGCAGTCTGACAGTTTTGGGGACTGAAGCTTTCTTT. Its protein product is CASSLTVLGTEAFF.

CDR3 coding DNA: TGCGCTGGGGAAGGCAGTGGAAACACCATATATTTT. Protein: CAGEGSGNTIYF. V usage is TRBV29-1 and J usage is TRBJ1-3; D ambiguous. CDR3 length: 12 residues. Germline V gene data show CDR1 as SQVTM and CDR2 as ANQGSEA.

The V call is TRBV11-3, the J call TRBJ2-2; TRBD2 matches at 8 bases. Germline V CDR1 and CDR2: SGHNT, YENEEA. This CDR3 is built from 15 residues. With V trimmed by 5 bases and J by 3 bases, 5 bases remained unmatched. The CDR3: CASSTGLGDTGELFF. DNA for the CDR3: TGTGCCAGCAGCACGGGACTAGGGGACACCGGGGAGCTGTTTTTT.

The chain is built from TRBV4-3 and TRBJ2-7, with D perhaps given as TRBD1 or TRBD2 (5 bases each). CDR3 length: 15 amino acids. V was trimmed by 3 bases and J by 2 bases, leaving 14 bases between them. Per the germline V gene, CDR1 is LGHNA and CDR2 is YSLEER. The CDR3: CASSHPKRDPYEQYV. The CDR3 DNA follows: TGCGCCAGCAGCCACCCCAAAAGGGACCCCTACGAGCAGTACGTC.

The rearrangement uses TRBV27 and TRBJ2-7; no reliable D call. V was shortened by 3 bases and J by 1 base, with 19 bases between the two germline ends. The CDR3 contains 17 residues. Per the germline V gene, CDR1 is MNHEY and CDR2 is SMNVEV (reference sequence). DNA of the CDR3: TGTGCCAGCAGTTTGGGGAATCCGATGGGTGGATCCTACGAGCAGTACGTC. Protein sequence: CASSLGNPMGGSYEQYV.

V usage is TRBV7-9 and J usage is TRBJ1-4; 12 nucleotides agree with TRBD1. The CDR3 extends over 15 amino acids. Germline V gives CDR1 SEHNR, CDR2 FQNEAQ (reference sequence). The ends lost 0 bases at V and 8 bases at J; junction bases unmatched: 1. The CDR3 reads CASSLAGTGGEKLFF. CDR3 in DNA: TGTGCCAGCAGCTTAGCCGGGACAGGGGGCGAAAAACTGTTTTTT. Full variable domain (remainder filled in from reference TRBV7-9 and TRBJ1-4): DTGVSQNPRHKITKRGQNVTFRCDPISEHNRLYWYRQTLGQGPEFLTYFQNEAQLEKSRLLSDRFSAERPKGSFSTLEIQRTEQGDSAMYLCASSLAGTGGEKLFFGSGTQLSVL.

The chain uses TRBV9 and TRBJ1-5; tentatively, D is TRBD1 (6 bases). Trimming stripped 0 bases from V and 7 bases from J, with 8 bases between. Germline V gene lookup returns CDR1 SGDLS and CDR2 YYNGEE. The CDR3 loop spans 13 amino acids. The CDR3 sequence is CASSVGQGQPQHF. CDR3 coding DNA: TGTGCCAGCAGCGTAGGGCAGGGGCAGCCCCAGCATTTT.

The rearrangement links TRBV7-2 to TRBJ2-5; unclear D gene. V gave up 3 bases and J gave up 5 bases, with 10 bases separating them. The CDR3 is made up of 13 amino acids. The germline V gene encodes CDR1 SGHTA and CDR2 FQGNSA. The CDR3 bases are TGTGCCAGCAGCTTGGGTCGACTGGAGACCCAGTACTTC. It codes for CASSLGRLETQYF.

The chain couples TRBV18 to TRBJ2-1, with 9 bases aligning to TRBD2. The CDR3 totals 17 residues. CDR1 KGHSH and CDR2 LQKENI come from the germline V gene. With V trimmed by 2 bases and J by 6 bases, 11 bases remained unmatched. The CDR3 bases are TGTGCCAGCTCACCAGGGGCGGGAGGGCCCGTATCCAATGAGCAGTTCTTC. Translated, it gives CASSPGAGGPVSNEQFF.

This clone appeared a single time. The chain recombines TRBV19 with TRBJ1-3, with D possibly being TRBD1 (5 bases). Germline-derived CDR1 and CDR2 are LNHDA and SQIVND (reference sequence). Trimming took 3 bases from V and 1 from J, leaving 13 bases between them. The CDR3 has 16 amino acids. The CDR3 reads CASSIASRASGNTIYF. Written as DNA, the CDR3 is TGTGCCAGTAGTATCGCCTCCAGGGCATCTGGAAACACCATATATTTT.

V and J are TRBV18 and TRBJ2-3; D is ambiguous. Germline CDR1 and CDR2: KGHSH and LQKENI. The CDR3 has 14 amino acids. Trimming left V 1 base short and J 2 bases short, with 7 bases between. CDR3: CASSPQDLTDTQYF. The CDR3 nucleotides are TGTGCCAGCTCACCACAAGATCTCACAGATACGCAGTATTTT.

The chain recombines TRBV27 with TRBJ2-1; the match to TRBD2 covers 10 bases. The CDR3 loop spans 15 amino acids. V trimming: 3 bases; J trimming: 6 bases; junction bases outside the gene matches: 5. Germline V gene lookup returns CDR1 MNHEY and CDR2 SMNVEV (reference sequence). The CDR3 nucleotides are TGTGCCAGCAGTTTTCTAGCGGGAGATAGCAATGAGCAGTTCTTC. This translates into CASSFLAGDSNEQFF.

The V call is TRBV18, the J call TRBJ1-1; D not resolved. The CDR3 length is 12 residues. Trimming shortened V by 6 bases and J by 1 base, and 6 bases separated the two germline ends. The germline gives CDR1 KGHSH, CDR2 LQKENI. The CDR3 DNA reads as TGTGCCAGCTCGACGAGGAACACTGAAGCTTTCTTT. Protein: CASSTRNTEAFF.

The chain combines TRBV6-5 with TRBJ2-5; D remains unclear. The length of the CDR3 is 14 residues. CDR1 is MNHEY and CDR2 is SVGAGI in the germline V gene. Between the trimmed V and J ends, which lost 2 bases and 2 bases, there was a span of 9 bases. The CDR3 sequence: CASSYMDGQETQYF. The CDR3 region has the DNA TGTGCCAGCAGTTACATGGACGGTCAAGAGACCCAGTACTTC.